The clone carrying this TCR beta chain came up many times. The antigen is unknown. The data were taken from a study of Graves' ophthalmopathy and Graves' hyperthyroidism. RNA transcripts were the template, and TCR beta CDR3 regions were amplified from them. In the first round, RT-PCR was carried out with HTBI primers, and a multiplex PCR formed the second round. Each CDR3 protein is one row after TCRdb ran MiXCR on the multiplex PCR reads. The data hold around 400,000 distinct CDR3 sequences, with roughly 21% observed a single time. Trimming cost V 1 base and J 4 bases; bases outside gene matches: 12. This CDR3 is built from 18 residues. CDR1 is LGHNA and CDR2 is YNFKEQ in the germline V gene. Study-wide findings and caveats: In blood appeared most of the expanded thyroid clonotypes whose frequency exceeded 0.001. Sensitivity reached about 70% and specificity more than 72% when the model predicted ophthalmopathy progression.

PBMCs were density-gradient isolated from roughly 10 ml fresh blood. This sequence originates from a woman aged 18-30 years with stable Graves' hyperthyroidism. Sequences were obtained from peripheral blood. The J gene is TRBJ2-5, the V gene TRBV4-2; 10 nucleotides agree with TRBD2. The CDR3 reads CASSQGTLASGRVETQYF. The CDR3 DNA reads as TGTGCCAGCAGCCAAGGTACCTTGGCTAGCGGGAGAGTAGAGACCCAGTACTTC.